These 19 T cell receptor beta chains originate from one sample sequenced in a study of technical replicates of blood from a few donors. TCRdb keeps only in-frame clones here, not all; method: immunoSEQ multiplex PCR. The sample has 83,000 or so clones, over 85% seen once; the top ten hold approximately 0.25%. Sequences were obtained from T cells isolated from PBMCs. These TCRs come from a human donor in good health.

V and J are TRBV2 and TRBJ2-3; no definite D call. This CDR3 comprises 12 residues. From germline, CDR1 is SNHLY and CDR2 FYNNEI. V lost 5 bases and J lost 4, with 7 bases in between. CDR3 amino acids: CASSLESDTQYF. The CDR3 DNA sequence: TGTGCCAGCAGTTTAGAATCAGATACGCAGTATTTT. Full variable domain (outside the CDR3, taken from reference TRBV2 and TRBJ2-3): EPEVTQTPSHQVTQMGQEVILRCVPISNHLYFYWYRQILGQKVEFLVSFYNNEISEKSEIFDDQFSVERPDGSNFTLKIRSTKLEDSAMYFCASSLESDTQYFGPGTRLTVL.

The chain carries TRBV28 and TRBJ1-4; TRBD1 might be the D (5 bases). Germline V gives CDR1 MDHEN, CDR2 SYDVKM. The CDR3 is 15 amino acids. V was shortened by 2 bases and J by 8 bases, with 15 bases between the two germline ends. CDR3 nucleotide sequence: TGTGCCAGCAGTTTAAACGCGGGGGTATGGGAAAAACTGTTTTTT. Its translation is CASSLNAGVWEKLFF.

The chain employs TRBV4-1 and TRBJ2-7; 7 positions agree with TRBD2. V was pared by 0 bases and J by 3 bases, with 5 bases of the junction left unmatched. This CDR3 region has 15 residues. The V gene's germline CDR1 is MGHRA and CDR2 YSYEKL. Written as DNA, the CDR3 is TGCGCCAGCAGCCAAGACTCGCGGGAGCTCTACGAGCAGTACTTC. This translates into CASSQDSRELYEQYF.

This chain connects TRBV7-7 to TRBJ2-1, with D possibly TRBD1 on 6 matching bases. Looked up from germline, CDR1 is SSHAT and CDR2 is FNYEAQ (reference sequence). The V gene lost 4 bases and the J gene lost 5 bases, with 9 bases spanning the gap. CDR3 length: 13 residues. This CDR3 is CASSWGPNNEQFF. The CDR3 bases are TGTGCCAGCAGCTGGGGGCCCAACAATGAGCAGTTCTTC.

The chain uses TRBV29-1 and TRBJ2-1, with D possibly matching TRBD2 (5 bases). CDR1 is SQVTM and CDR2 is ANQGSEA in the germline V gene. V lost 1 base to trimming and J lost 4 bases, with 14 bases between them. The length of the CDR3 is 15 residues. Here the CDR3 reads CSVEVRGMTYNEQFF. The CDR3 region has the DNA TGCAGCGTTGAAGTTCGAGGGATGACGTACAATGAGCAGTTCTTC.

The genes are TRBV6-5 and TRBJ2-7, with D possibly being TRBD1 (5 bases). The V and J ends lost 8 bases and 0 bases respectively, with 14 bases between them. The germline CDR1 and CDR2 sequences are MNHEY and SVGAGI. The CDR3 consists of 14 residues. The CDR3 here is CASAPWQGSYEQYF. The CDR3 DNA reads as TGTGCCAGCGCCCCCTGGCAGGGCTCCTACGAGCAGTACTTC.

In its sample, this clone was seen once. CDR3 region: CASSEYTPNTGELFF. The CDR3 DNA reads TGTGCCAGCAGTGAATACACACCGAACACCGGGGAGCTGTTTTTT. The V call is TRBV25-1, the J call TRBJ2-2; D is ambiguous. Germline V gene data show CDR1 as MGHDK and CDR2 as SYGVNS. V lost 0 bases and J lost 0, with 5 bases in between. The CDR3 runs 15 residues.

The chain joins TRBV7-3 to TRBJ1-1, with D perhaps matching TRBD1 (5 bases). CDR1 is SGHTA and CDR2 is FQGTGA in the germline V gene. The CDR3 has 13 amino acids. V shed 4 bases and J shed 3 bases, with 9 bases lying between them. The CDR3 DNA follows: TGTGCCAGCAGCTCCGGGGGGTACACTGAAGCTTTCTTT. This sequence encodes CASSSGGYTEAFF.

This clone occurred once. V usage is TRBV5-1 and J usage is TRBJ1-6; a possible D gene is TRBD1 (5 bases). The germline CDR1 and CDR2 sequences are SGHRS and YFSETQ. Trimming removed 4 bases from V and 5 bases from J, with 19 bases in between. This CDR3 has 17 amino acids. The CDR3 sequence: CASSLAGFPGHNSPLHF. For the CDR3, the DNA is TGCGCCAGCAGCCTGGCGGGCTTCCCAGGGCATAATTCACCCCTCCACTTT.

The chain carries TRBV10-3 and TRBJ2-7; TRBD1 agrees at 11 bases. Germline V gene data show CDR1 as ENHRY and CDR2 as SYGVKD. The V and J ends lost 5 bases and 4 bases, in that order; junction bases with no gene match: 10. The CDR3 runs 16 residues. CDR3 bases: TGTGCCATCAGTCCCACCACCGGGACAGGGGGTTACGAGCAGTACTTC. Translation gives CAISPTTGTGGYEQYF.

CDR3 residues: CASSLRARGLPQGHTEAFF. The CDR3 bases are TGTGCCAGCAGTTTAAGGGCCAGGGGGCTCCCCCAAGGTCACACTGAAGCTTTCTTT. The chain recombines TRBV27 with TRBJ1-1, with 8 bases lining up with TRBD1. CDR1 and CDR2 from the germline V gene are MNHEY and SMNVEV (reference sequence). The CDR3 covers 19 residues. J lost 3 bases, V lost 2 bases, and 17 bases had no gene match.

This sequence joins TRBV4-1 and TRBJ2-2; 7 positions match TRBD2. V lost 0 bases to trimming and J lost 5 bases; unmatched junction nucleotides: 9. CDR1 is MGHRA, CDR2 YSYEKL, per germline. The length of the CDR3 is 17 residues. CDR3 DNA: TGCGCCAGCAGCCAAGATGAGACTAGCCGGTGGACCGGGGAGCTGTTTTTT. Translation gives CASSQDETSRWTGELFF.

The chain couples TRBV25-1 to TRBJ1-2, with D tentatively TRBD1 (5 bases). The V gene's germline CDR1 is MGHDK and CDR2 SYGVNS. V lost 6 bases, J lost 0 bases, and 14 bases lay in between. The length of the CDR3 is 15 residues. The CDR3 DNA is TGTGCCAGCAGAGGCGCGGGGCAGCCTAACTATGGCTACACCTTC. It specifies CASRGAGQPNYGYTF.

This rearrangement joins TRBV18 to TRBJ2-7; 7 nucleotides align to TRBD1. V shed 6 bases, J shed 0 bases, and the junction held 8 bases outside the gene matches. Per the germline V gene, CDR1 is KGHSH and CDR2 is LQKENI. The CDR3 is 15 amino acids. The CDR3 DNA reads as TGTGCCAGCTCTATAACCGGGACAGACTCCTACGAGCAGTACTTC. It specifies CASSITGTDSYEQYF.

V gene TRBV5-4 combines with J gene TRBJ1-6, with TRBD1 matching over 7 bases. In germline, CDR1 is SGHNT, CDR2 YYREEE (reference sequence). This CDR3 is built from 14 residues. With V trimmed by 2 bases and J by 8 bases, 4 bases remained unmatched. The CDR3 protein is CASSFTGADSPLHF. For the CDR3, the DNA is TGTGCCAGCAGCTTCACAGGGGCGGATTCACCCCTCCACTTT.

The rearrangement uses TRBV5-4 and TRBJ1-5; D possibly corresponds to TRBD1 (5 bases). V lost 4 bases and J lost 5, with 10 bases in between. CDR1 and CDR2 from the germline V gene are SGHNT and YYREEE (reference sequence). This CDR3 comprises 13 residues. The DNA of the CDR3 is TGTGCCAGCAGCCAACGGGGGGATCAGCCCCAGCATTTT. This encodes CASSQRGDQPQHF.

The V gene is TRBV21-1, the J gene TRBJ2-1; the table's TRBD2 call for D was not verified on the DNA. TRBV21-1 is termed a pseudogene. CDR3 size: 17 residues. CDR3 protein: CASSKTWGGSSYNEQFF. The CDR3 nucleotides are TGTGCCAGCAGCAAAACCTGGGGAGGGAGTTCCTACAATGAGCAGTTCTTC.

The chain couples TRBV30 to TRBJ2-7; D ambiguous. The V end was cut by 4 bases, the J end by 0 bases, with 7 bases between. Germline CDR1 and CDR2: GTSNPN and SVGIG (reference sequence). The CDR3 is 12 amino acids. Here the CDR3 reads CAWTLNSYEQYF. As DNA, the CDR3 is TGTGCCTGGACACTGAACTCCTACGAGCAGTACTTC.

V gene TRBV11-3 combines with J gene TRBJ1-2, with 12 bases that match TRBD1. The trim removed 0 bases at V and 4 bases at J, leaving 6 bases unmatched. The CDR3 contains 17 residues. Germline V lookup: CDR1 SGHNT, CDR2 YENEEA. The CDR3 reads CASSLDLGTGGTYGYTF. The CDR3, as DNA: TGTGCCAGCAGCTTAGATCTAGGGACAGGGGGCACCTATGGCTACACCTTC.